This T cell receptor (beta chain) was sequenced for a study of blood T cell repertoires in COVID-19. Study-wide background: The origin of the acute and convalescent COVID-19 samples was the United States, Italy and Spain. Sources were T cells, B-cell-depleted T cells, or PBMCs; the material itself was cDNA or gDNA.

Germline lookup yields CDR1 SGHRS and CDR2 YFSETQ. Trimming removed 4 bases from V and 5 bases from J, with 21 bases in between. The CDR3 contains 17 residues. In the original workflow: Amplification of reference gene primers was used by the study to estimate nucleated cell counts. Clones were read by immunoSEQ multiplex PCR, and TCRdb kept only the in-frame ones, dropping some. V, J and clone size reflect that table, while D and trimming were determined from the DNA. The sample lists 110,000 to 150,000 clones, roughly 85% occurring once. Specimen: peripheral blood. The clonotype comes from a man in his fifties with acute or convalescent COVID-19. The chain combines TRBV5-1 with TRBJ2-2; the D gene is possibly TRBD1 (6 bases). The CDR3 loop is CASSGASRGRGTGELFF. In DNA, the CDR3 is TGCGCCAGCAGCGGGGCGAGCAGGGGAAGAGGGACCGGGGAGCTGTTTTTT.